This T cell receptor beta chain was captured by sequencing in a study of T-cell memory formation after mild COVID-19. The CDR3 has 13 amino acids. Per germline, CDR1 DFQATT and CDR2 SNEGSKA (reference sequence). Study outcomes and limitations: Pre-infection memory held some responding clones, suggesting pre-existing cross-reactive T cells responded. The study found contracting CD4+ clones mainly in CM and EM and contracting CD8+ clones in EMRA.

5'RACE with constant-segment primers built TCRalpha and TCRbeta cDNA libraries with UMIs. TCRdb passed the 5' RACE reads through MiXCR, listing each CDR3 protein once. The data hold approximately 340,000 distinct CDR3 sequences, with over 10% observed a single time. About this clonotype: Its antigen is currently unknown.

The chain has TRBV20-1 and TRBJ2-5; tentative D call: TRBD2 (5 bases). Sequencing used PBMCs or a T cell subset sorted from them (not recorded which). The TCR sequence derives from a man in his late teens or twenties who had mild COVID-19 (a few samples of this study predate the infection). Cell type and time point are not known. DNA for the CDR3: TGCAGCGAAGCCCCGCGGGCATTTCAGACCCAGTACTTC. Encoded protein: CSEAPRAFQTQYF.